The clone carrying this T cell receptor (beta chain) showed up just once. Its antigen is unidentified. The data originate from a study of shared clonotypes between healthy human individuals. Sequencing was performed with immunoSEQ multiplex PCR; in TCRdb, only in-frame clones are kept and a portion is missing. Of under 2.5 million clones listed, 85% to 95% were seen once; the top ten hold roughly 0.34%. Germline V gives CDR1 KGHSH, CDR2 LQKENI. V was trimmed by 4 bases and J by 6 bases, leaving 10 bases between them. The CDR3 is made up of 14 amino acids. Study-wide points: Rarefaction analysis demonstrated incomplete sorted-subset sequencing notwithstanding large depth.

The sequence derives from a man younger than 35 in good health. Some clones in this sample may be carry-over from other donors' samples. Material: naive CD4+ T cells from PBMCs. Subset noted: CD45RA+ positively selected. This chain links TRBV18 with TRBJ1-6, with D possibly matching TRBD1 (6 bases). CDR3 nucleotide sequence: TGTGCCAGCTCACTGGACAGCGTTAATTCACCCCTCCACTTT. This codes for CASSLDSVNSPLHF.